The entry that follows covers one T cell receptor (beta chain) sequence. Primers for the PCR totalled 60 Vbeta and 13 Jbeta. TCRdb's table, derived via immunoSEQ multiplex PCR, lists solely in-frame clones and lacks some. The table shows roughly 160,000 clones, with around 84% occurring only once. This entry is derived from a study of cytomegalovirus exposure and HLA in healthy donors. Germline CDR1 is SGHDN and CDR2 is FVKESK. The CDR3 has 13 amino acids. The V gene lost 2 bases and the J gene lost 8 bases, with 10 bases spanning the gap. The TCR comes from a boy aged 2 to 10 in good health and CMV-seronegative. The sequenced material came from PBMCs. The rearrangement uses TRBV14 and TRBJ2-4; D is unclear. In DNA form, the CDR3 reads TGTGCCAGCAGCCAACTTCCGGCGGACATTCAGTACTTC. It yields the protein CASSQLPADIQYF.